Presented here are 22 T cell receptor beta chains from one specimen sequenced in a study of blood T cell repertoires in COVID-19. TCRdb's copy holds only in-frame clones and misses some; the assay was immunoSEQ multiplex PCR. Here the sample spans about 130,000 clones, roughly nine tenths being singletons. Sequenced: peripheral blood. Receptor source: a man in his fifties or sixties with active COVID-19.

This clone was counted only a few times. The chain recombines TRBV6-6 with TRBJ1-5; a possible D gene is TRBD1 (5 bases). CDR1 MNHNY and CDR2 SVGAGI come from the germline V gene (reference sequence). The V end was cut by 6 bases, the J end by 0 bases, with 15 bases between. The CDR3 sequence is 16 residues long. The CDR3 DNA is TGTGCCAGCAGCCCTCGGACAAGAGATAGCAATCAGCCCCAGCATTTT. It translates to CASSPRTRDSNQPQHF.

This chain uses TRBV7-9 with TRBJ2-1; a weak D match, TRBD2 (5 bases). V lost 2 bases to trimming and J lost 4 bases, with 18 bases between them. Germline CDR1 is SEHNR and CDR2 is FQNEAQ (reference sequence). The CDR3 is made up of 17 amino acids. The CDR3 DNA is TGTGCCAGCAGCTTAACCCTCTCACGGGCGGGTTACAATGAGCAGTTCTTC. As protein: CASSLTLSRAGYNEQFF.

The V gene is TRBV5-1, the J gene TRBJ1-1; D might be TRBD1 (5 bases). This CDR3 has 15 residues. V lost 0 bases, J lost 2 bases, and 11 bases lay in between. Germline-derived CDR1 and CDR2 are SGHRS and YFSETQ. CDR3 nucleotides: TGCGCCAGCAGCTTGGACCCGGGGGGTAACACTGAAGCTTTCTTT. It translates to CASSLDPGGNTEAFF.

The rearrangement links TRBV6-5 to TRBJ2-3, with 16 bases identical to TRBD2. This CDR3 contains 15 residues. Germline trimming cut 6 bases from V and 4 bases from J; bases unmatched to any gene: 1. The V gene's germline CDR1 is MNHEY and CDR2 SVGAGI. The DNA for the CDR3 is TGTGCCAGCAGGGGACTAGCGGGGGGGCCAGATACGCAGTATTTT. It encodes CASRGLAGGPDTQYF.

This sequence joins TRBV11-2 and TRBJ1-1, with TRBD1 as a possible D gene (6 bases). There are 15 residues in the CDR3. Trimming removed 5 bases at V and 1 base at J, with 14 bases between. Germline-derived CDR1 and CDR2 are SGHAT and FQNNGV. CDR3 sequence: CASSSPDRKNTEAFF. CDR3 DNA sequence: TGTGCCAGCAGCAGCCCGGACAGAAAGAACACTGAAGCTTTCTTT.

The chain uses TRBV28 and TRBJ1-6; D gene unclear. V lost 6 bases and J lost 4, with 10 bases in between. The CDR3 runs 14 residues. Germline lookup yields CDR1 MDHEN and CDR2 SYDVKM. CDR3 DNA: TGTGCCAGCAGGGCCCCGAGGTATAATTCACCCCTCCACTTT. Its protein is CASRAPRYNSPLHF.

The V gene is TRBV18, the J gene TRBJ1-6; 7 bases are shared with TRBD1. The germline V gene encodes CDR1 KGHSH and CDR2 LQKENI. The CDR3 contains 13 residues. J was trimmed by 9 bases and V by 2 bases; bases with no gene match: 1. CDR3 DNA: TGTGCCAGCTCACCAGACAGGGTTTCACCCCTCCACTTT. Its translation: CASSPDRVSPLHF.

V and J are TRBV7-6 and TRBJ2-2; possible D gene TRBD1, 6 bases. Trimming took off 2 bases at V and 4 bases at J, with 11 bases between the two ends. CDR3 length: 15 residues. Germline assignment: CDR1 SGHVS and CDR2 FNYEAQ. CDR3 DNA: TGTGCCAGCAGCTTACGGCAGGGGACCACCGGGGAGCTGTTTTTT. Amino acids: CASSLRQGTTGELFF.

This chain uses TRBV7-2 with TRBJ2-2; 7 positions match TRBD2. Trimming took 4 bases from V and 6 from J; bases not matched to a gene: 17. Germline V gene lookup returns CDR1 SGHTA and CDR2 FQGNSA. This CDR3 spans 18 amino acids. The CDR3 bases are TGTGCCAGCAGCTCGATCCCAGCTGGCGGGAGACTAGCCGGGGAGCTGTTTTTT. Its protein product is CASSSIPAGGRLAGELFF.

The V and J genes are TRBV18 and TRBJ1-2; TRBD1 matches at 7 bases. The CDR3 spans 15 residues. Trimming removed 5 bases from V and 6 bases from J; junction bases left unmatched: 12. Germline values: CDR1 KGHSH, CDR2 LQKENI. The CDR3 sequence is CASSTSRQGSDGYTF. In DNA, the CDR3 is TGTGCCAGCTCAACAAGTCGACAGGGTAGTGATGGCTACACCTTC.

The chain couples TRBV7-2 to TRBJ2-5, with 8 bases lining up with TRBD2. The CDR3 covers 15 residues. In germline, CDR1 is SGHTA, CDR2 FQGNSA. V lost 1 base to trimming and J lost 5 bases; unmatched junction nucleotides: 6. This chain's CDR3 is CASSLGGGPRETQYF. The CDR3 bases are TGTGCCAGCAGCTTAGGCGGGGGGCCGAGGGAGACCCAGTACTTC.

The rearrangement uses TRBV27 and TRBJ1-1; perhaps TRBD1 as D (6 bases). The CDR3 is 15 amino acids. CDR1 is MNHEY, CDR2 SMNVEV, per germline (reference sequence). Trimming took 6 bases from V and 0 from J, leaving 14 bases between them. The CDR3 reads CASRVQGEMNTEAFF. CDR3 coding DNA: TGTGCCAGCAGGGTACAGGGAGAGATGAACACTGAAGCTTTCTTT.

The chain carries TRBV27 and TRBJ2-7, with 7 bases aligning to TRBD1. The junction had 10 bases not matched to a gene; V was cut back by 7 bases and J by 1 base. The CDR3 runs to 15 residues. The germline CDR1 and CDR2 sequences are MNHEY and SMNVEV (reference sequence). The CDR3 loop reads CASKLRQGLSYEQYF. CDR3 sequence (DNA): TGTGCCAGCAAGCTTAGACAGGGATTGTCCTACGAGCAGTACTTC.

This chain links TRBV18 with TRBJ2-2; unclear D gene. The CDR3 is 16 amino acids. Germline V gives CDR1 KGHSH, CDR2 LQKENI. V gave up 1 base and J gave up 3 bases, with 12 bases separating them. CDR3 loop: CASSPLSGLDTGELFF. The CDR3, as DNA: TGTGCCAGCTCACCACTGTCGGGTTTGGACACCGGGGAGCTGTTTTTT.

The V call is TRBV5-6, the J call TRBJ1-1; 9 nucleotides align to TRBD1. The CDR3 runs to 14 residues. J gave up 3 bases and V 4 bases, and 4 bases lay outside the gene matches. Germline loops: CDR1 SGHDT, CDR2 YYEEEE. The CDR3 DNA reads TGTGCCAGCAGCAAAGACAGGGGGTACACTGAAGCTTTCTTT. The encoded protein is CASSKDRGYTEAFF.

The rearrangement links TRBV13 to TRBJ2-2, with D possibly TRBD2 on 7 matching bases. From germline, CDR1 is PRHDT and CDR2 FYEKMQ (reference sequence). The V gene lost 4 bases and the J gene lost 0 bases, with 18 bases spanning the gap. This CDR3 spans 18 amino acids. This CDR3 is CASSSVFRGGPNTGELFF. Here the CDR3 DNA reads TGTGCCAGCAGCTCCGTCTTTAGGGGGGGCCCGAACACCGGGGAGCTGTTTTTT. Filled out from reference TRBV13 and TRBJ2-2, the complete variable domain reads AAGVIQSPRHLIKEKRETATLKCYPIPRHDTVYWYQQGPGQDPQFLISFYEKMQSDKGSIPDRFSAQQFSDYHSELNMSSLELGDSALYFCASSSVFRGGPNTGELFFGEGSRLTVL.

The CDR3 loop reads CASSEARGIDGYTF. CDR3 bases: TGTGCCAGCAGTGAAGCGCGCGGGATCGATGGCTACACCTTC. The chain uses TRBV2 and TRBJ1-2; D call uncertain. Trimming took 0 bases from V and 6 from J, leaving 11 bases between them. The CDR3 loop spans 14 amino acids. Looked up from germline, CDR1 is SNHLY and CDR2 is FYNNEI.

V is TRBV6-2 or TRBV6-3 and J is TRBJ2-1; D not certain. Looked up from germline, CDR1 is MNHEY and CDR2 is SVGEGT. Trimming removed 1 base at V and 10 bases at J, with 5 bases between. The CDR3 is 11 amino acids. In DNA form, the CDR3 reads TGTGCCAGCAGTTACTTCCAGGAGCAGTTCTTC. Protein sequence: CASSYFQEQFF.

This chain uses TRBV2 with TRBJ2-7; 9 bases line up with TRBD2. CDR3 length: 14 residues. The junction had 5 bases not matched to a gene; V was cut back by 5 bases and J by 3 bases. Germline assignment: CDR1 SNHLY and CDR2 FYNNEI. The chain's CDR3 is CASSKSGRNYEQYV. DNA for the CDR3: TGTGCCAGCAGTAAGAGCGGGAGGAACTACGAGCAGTACGTC.

The V and J genes are TRBV3-1 (or the pseudogene TRBV3-2) and TRBJ1-4; the D gene is possibly TRBD1 (6 bases). The germline gives CDR1 LGHDT, CDR2 YNNKEL (reference sequence). The V end was cut by 4 bases, the J end by 2 bases, with 14 bases between. The CDR3 runs 16 residues. In DNA form, the CDR3 reads TGTGCCAGCAGCCTTACAGGGTCTAACACTAATGAAAAACTGTTTTTT. It codes for CASSLTGSNTNEKLFF.

The gene calls are TRBV28 and TRBJ2-4; 7 bases align to TRBD1. Germline CDR1 and CDR2: MDHEN and SYDVKM. The V and J ends lost 7 bases and 1 base, in that order; junction bases with no gene match: 4. The CDR3 spans 14 residues. CDR3 sequence reads: CASIKQGAKNIQYF. In DNA form, the CDR3 reads TGTGCCAGCATTAAACAGGGGGCCAAAAACATTCAGTACTTC.

The chain carries TRBV19 and TRBJ2-1; no firm D call. V lost 1 base and J lost 7, with 17 bases in between. The CDR3 spans 16 residues. CDR1 is LNHDA, CDR2 SQIVND, per germline (reference sequence). The CDR3 coding sequence is TGTGCCAGTAGTATAGGAAGCGCTCCCCCCGAAAATGAGCAGTTCTTC. Protein sequence: CASSIGSAPPENEQFF. Looking up the rest from reference TRBV19 and TRBJ2-1 gives the full variable domain: DGGITQSPKYLFRKEGQNVTLSCEQNLNHDAMYWYRQDPGQGLRLIYYSQIVNDFQKGDIAEGYSVSREKKESFPLTVTSAQKNPTAFYLCASSIGSAPPENEQFFGPGTRLTVL.